Each of the 10 T cell receptor beta chains below was sequenced from the same sample in a study of CD4 T cells in relation to SARS-CoV-2 and coronaviruses. Their antigens are not known. Unexposed donor CD4+ T cells date from about 2011-2018, before the COVID-19 pandemic. After about 11 days of culture, CD4+ T cells were isolated. Some clones are missing from TCRdb's copy, which holds only in-frame ones; the method was immunoSEQ multiplex PCR. The data show some 16,000 clones, about four fifths seen once. What was sequenced was CD4+ T cells from PBMCs, cultured in vitro. The receptors shown here come from a human donor in good health.

The genes are TRBV4-2 and TRBJ2-7, with 10 positions matching TRBD2. The CDR3 sequence is 16 residues long. J lost 5 bases, V lost 0 bases, and 7 bases had no gene match. Per the germline V gene, CDR1 is LGHNA and CDR2 is YNFKEQ. The CDR3 region has the DNA TGTGCCAGCAGCCAAGATGCGGCTAGCGGGAGCAACGAGCAGTACTTC. It yields the protein CASSQDAASGSNEQYF.

This clone was recorded once. The gene calls are TRBV19 and TRBJ2-1; perhaps TRBD1 as D (6 bases). Looked up from germline, CDR1 is LNHDA and CDR2 is SQIVND (reference sequence). The CDR3 runs to 14 residues. Trimming took off 2 bases at V and 5 bases at J, with 10 bases between the two ends. The CDR3 reads CASSIMWTDNEQFF. The CDR3 coding sequence is TGTGCCAGTAGTATAATGTGGACAGACAATGAGCAGTTCTTC.

V gene TRBV5-4 combines with J gene TRBJ2-5, with TRBD1 matching 8 bases. Germline CDR1 reads SGHNT; CDR2 reads YYREEE (reference sequence). V shed 0 bases and J 1 base; nucleotides not matched to a gene: 2. The length of the CDR3 is 15 residues. The CDR3 loop is CASSLVGQGQETQYF. As DNA, the CDR3 is TGTGCCAGCAGCTTGGTAGGACAGGGCCAAGAGACCCAGTACTTC.

The V gene is TRBV18, the J gene TRBJ1-1; D gene unclear. Germline values: CDR1 KGHSH, CDR2 LQKENI. V was trimmed by 5 bases and J by 5 bases, leaving 12 bases between them. The CDR3 extends over 13 amino acids. CDR3 coding DNA: TGTGCCAGCTCAGCCCGGGAGAGGACTGAAGCTTTCTTT. Encoded protein: CASSARERTEAFF.

This chain connects TRBV6-4 to TRBJ1-5; D remains unclear. Germline CDR1 MRHNA, CDR2 SNTAGT. V was clipped by 4 bases and J by 0 bases, with 13 bases between them. This CDR3 is built from 16 residues. DNA for the CDR3: TGTGCCAGCAGTGGCAAGGAGGGCTATAGCAATCAGCCCCAGCATTTT. Encoded protein: CASSGKEGYSNQPQHF.

CDR3 amino acids: CASSPTPRQGPLYF. In nucleotides, the CDR3 is TGTGCCAGCAGCCCCACCCCCCGACAGGGCCCCCTGTACTTC. This sequence joins TRBV7-3 and TRBJ2-7; TRBD1 aligns across 7 bases. CDR3 length: 14 amino acids. With 5 bases clipped from V and 12 bases from J, the junction kept 16 bases outside the gene matches. Per the germline V gene, CDR1 is SGHTA and CDR2 is FQGTGA.

Here the CDR3 DNA reads TGTGCCAGCTCACCACTAGGAGCCTCCGGGGGCACCGGGGAGCTGTTTTTT. Its translation is CASSPLGASGGTGELFF. The rearrangement uses TRBV18 and TRBJ2-2, with TRBD2 as a possible D gene (6 bases). The V end was cut by 1 base, the J end by 4 bases, with 16 bases between. The CDR3 extends over 17 amino acids. Germline V gene data show CDR1 as KGHSH and CDR2 as LQKENI.

This chain uses TRBV19 with TRBJ2-3, with 7 nucleotides matching TRBD1. With 0 bases clipped from V and 2 bases from J, the junction kept 8 bases outside the gene matches. Germline V CDR1 and CDR2: LNHDA, SQIVND (reference sequence). The CDR3 spans 17 residues. DNA for the CDR3: TGTGCCAGTAGTATAGAGGGCAGGGGGATAGTCACAGATACGCAGTATTTT. Protein: CASSIEGRGIVTDTQYF.

Comment on this clone: Other DNA sequences within the sample encode an identical CDR3. This chain links TRBV19 with TRBJ2-3, with no clear D. V dropped 1 base and J dropped 1 base, with 6 bases sitting between them. Looked up from germline, CDR1 is LNHDA and CDR2 is SQIVND (reference sequence). This CDR3 has 14 amino acids. The CDR3 loop reads CASSIGQGTDTQYF. For the CDR3, the DNA is TGTGCCAGTAGTATAGGGCAGGGCACAGATACGCAGTATTTT.

This rearrangement joins TRBV11-2 to TRBJ2-1; TRBD2 matches 9 bases. This CDR3 has 15 residues. The V gene's germline CDR1 is SGHAT and CDR2 FQNNGV. After removal of 6 bases from V and 8 bases from J, the junction contained 11 bases not matched to a gene. The CDR3 DNA follows: TGTGCCAGCAGTCTACTCAGCGGGAGGATTTATGAGCAGTTCTTC. It is translated as CASSLLSGRIYEQFF.